This section outlines one T cell receptor beta chain sequence together with its context. Unique molecular identifiers were incorporated during preparation of the TCRbeta library. MiXCR, run by TCRdb on the PCR reads, gives a single entry per CDR3 protein. The table lists some 72,000 distinct CDR3 sequences, more than 5.5% of them singletons. These data belong to a study of T-cell reconstitution after alpha-beta-depleted transplantation in children. Germline CDR1 reads SGHAT; CDR2 reads FQNNGV. The CDR3 is made up of 15 amino acids. Trimming took 5 bases from V and 3 from J, leaving 16 bases between them.

The V and J genes are TRBV11-2 and TRBJ1-1; D is possibly TRBD1 (5 bases). This receptor was taken from a human donor who donated a stem cell graft to a child with acute lymphoblastic leukemia. The sample here was PBMCs from the stem cell graft donor, taken from the stem cell graft. CDR3 sequence: CASSGAGQFHTEAFF. Here the CDR3 DNA reads TGTGCCAGCAGCGGGGCCGGGCAGTTCCACACTGAAGCTTTCTTT. The entire variable domain, with the rest obtained from reference TRBV11-2 and TRBJ1-1, is as follows: EAGVAQSPRYKIIEKRQSVAFWCNPISGHATLYWYQQILGQGPKLLIQFQNNGVVDDSQLPKDRFSAERLKGVDSTLKIQPAKLEDSAVYLCASSGAGQFHTEAFFGQGTRLTVV.